This TCR beta chain was observed in a study of a mutant IDH1 vaccine in newly diagnosed glioma. As to time point: week 11, during vaccination. Each vaccine dose was 300 ug of mutant IDH1 20-mer peptide, with topical imiquimod. Note on this clone: Its antigen is unidentified.

Assay used: immunoSEQ multiplex PCR; TCRdb lists only in-frame clones, some missing. The sample comprises about 60,000 clones, less than 85% of which are singletons, and around 3.5% rests with the top ten. Germline CDR1 reads MDHEN; CDR2 reads SYDVKM. The CDR3 sequence is 15 residues long. With 6 bases clipped from V and 4 bases from J, the junction kept 8 bases outside the gene matches. The specimen was PBMCs, collected from a glioma patient whose treatment included an IDH1 peptide vaccine. The chain combines TRBV28 with TRBJ1-4; TRBD1 agrees at 7 bases. The TCR was taken from a man aged 25 to 40 with glioma. CDR3 nucleotides: TGTGCCAGCAGCGAACCCGGGACAGTTAATGAAAAACTGTTTTTT. Amino acid sequence: CASSEPGTVNEKLFF.